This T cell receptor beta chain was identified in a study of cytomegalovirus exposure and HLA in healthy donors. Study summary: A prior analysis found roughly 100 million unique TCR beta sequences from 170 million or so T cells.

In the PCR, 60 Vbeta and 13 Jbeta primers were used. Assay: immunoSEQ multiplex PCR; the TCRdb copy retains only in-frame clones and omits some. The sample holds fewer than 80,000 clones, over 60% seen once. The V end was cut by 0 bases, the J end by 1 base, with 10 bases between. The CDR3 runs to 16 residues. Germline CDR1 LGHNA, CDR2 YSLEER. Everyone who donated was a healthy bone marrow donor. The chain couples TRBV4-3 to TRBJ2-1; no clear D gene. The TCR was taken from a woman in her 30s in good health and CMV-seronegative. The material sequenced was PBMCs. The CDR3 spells CASSQEPRGSYNEQFF. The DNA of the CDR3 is TGCGCCAGCAGCCAAGAACCACGCGGTTCCTACAATGAGCAGTTCTTC.